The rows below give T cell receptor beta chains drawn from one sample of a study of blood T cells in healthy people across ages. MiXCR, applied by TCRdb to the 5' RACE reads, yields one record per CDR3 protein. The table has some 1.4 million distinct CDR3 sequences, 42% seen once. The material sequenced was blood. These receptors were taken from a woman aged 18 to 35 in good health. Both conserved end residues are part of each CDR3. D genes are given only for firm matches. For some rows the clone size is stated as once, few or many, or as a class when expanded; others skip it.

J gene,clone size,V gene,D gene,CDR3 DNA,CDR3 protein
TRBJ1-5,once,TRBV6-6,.,TGTGCCAGCAGTCCAGGGGAGCGAGGGCCTAGCAATCAGCCCCAGCATTTT,CASSPGERGPSNQPQHF
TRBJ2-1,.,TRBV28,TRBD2,TGTGCCAGCAGTTTGCCTCTAGCGGGGCACAATGAGCAGTTCTTC,CASSLPLAGHNEQFF
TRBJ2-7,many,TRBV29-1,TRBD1,TGCAGCGTTGAGCTGAGGGGACAGGGCGAGCAGTACTTC,CSVELRGQGEQYF
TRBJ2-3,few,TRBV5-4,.,TGTGCCAGCACCCCAAGCCGGGGACGCACAGATACGCAGTATTTT,CASTPSRGRTDTQYF
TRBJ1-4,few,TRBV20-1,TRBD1,TGCAGTGCTGAATTGACAGGGTTGGCTAATGAAAAACTGTTTTTT,CSAELTGLANEKLFF
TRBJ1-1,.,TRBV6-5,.,TGTGTCAGCTCAAGGGGGTTGAACACTGAAGCTTTCTTT,CVSSRGLNTEAFF
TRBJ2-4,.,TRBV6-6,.,TGTGCCAGCAGTTACTCCAGGCCGAGGGGCGGACGTCAGTACTTC,CASSYSRPRGGRQYF
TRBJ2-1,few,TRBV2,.,TGTGCCAGCAGTGGGCTAGTTACTAATGAGCAGTTCTTC,CASSGLVTNEQFF
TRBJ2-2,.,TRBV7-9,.,TGTGCCAGCAGTACCTCGAACACCGGGGAGCTGTTTTTT,CASSTSNTGELFF
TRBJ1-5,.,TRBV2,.,TGTGCCAGCAGAGGGGGTAACAATCAGCCCCAGCATTTT,CASRGGNNQPQHF
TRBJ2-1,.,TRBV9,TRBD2,TGTGCCAGCAGCTCCCGGACTAGCTGGAACCACAATGAGCAGTTCTTC,CASSSRTSWNHNEQFF
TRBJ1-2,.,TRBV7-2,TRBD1,TGTGCCAGCAGCGTAACGGCGGCAGGGGGCGGCTACACCTTC,CASSVTAAGGGYTF
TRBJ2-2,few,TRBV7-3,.,TGTGCCAGCAGCACCAGAGATAGGGGTCTCACCGGGGAGCTGTTTTTT,CASSTRDRGLTGELFF
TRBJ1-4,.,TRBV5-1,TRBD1,TGCGCCAGCAGCGGACCTCCAGGACAGGCAAGCGAAAAACTGTTTTTT,CASSGPPGQASEKLFF
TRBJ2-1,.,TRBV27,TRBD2,TGTGCCAGCAGTTTAGGTAGCGGGGGGTATAGCTCCTACAATGAGCAGTTCTTC,CASSLGSGGYSSYNEQFF
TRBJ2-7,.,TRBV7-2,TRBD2,TGTGCCAGCAGCTTAGCGAGCGGGGGGGATCTCTACGAGCAGTACTTC,CASSLASGGDLYEQYF
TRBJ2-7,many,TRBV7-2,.,TGTGCCAGCAGCTTGGAAGGGCAGGGCGCCTACGAGCAGTACTTC,CASSLEGQGAYEQYF
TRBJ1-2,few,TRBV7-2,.,TGTGCCAGCAGCTTACTCGGGGGGCGGATGGGTGGCTACACCTTC,CASSLLGGRMGGYTF
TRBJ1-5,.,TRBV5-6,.,TGTGCCAGCAGCCTATATCGGGACCACAATCAGCCCCAGCATTTT,CASSLYRDHNQPQHF
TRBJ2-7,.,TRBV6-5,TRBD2,TGTGCCAGCAGTTACCGCCGCTCAGCGGGACGATCCTCCTACGAGCAGTACTTC,CASSYRRSAGRSSYEQYF
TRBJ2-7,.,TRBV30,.,TGTGCCTGTGAACTGGGGGCCTACGAGCAGTACTTC,CACELGAYEQYF
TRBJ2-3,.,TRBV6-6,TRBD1,TGTGCCAGCAGAGACACGGACAGGGGTACAGATACGCAGTATTTT,CASRDTDRGTDTQYF
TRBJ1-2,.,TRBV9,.,TGTGCCAGCAGCGTAACGCAGGACAACTATGGCTACACCTTC,CASSVTQDNYGYTF
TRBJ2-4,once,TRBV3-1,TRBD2,TGTGCCAGCAGCGACGAGACTAGCGGGGGGGCATACATTCAGTACTTC,CASSDETSGGAYIQYF
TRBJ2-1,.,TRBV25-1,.,TGTGCCAGCAGTGAAGGGGGCGCGGGTCTTGATGAGCAGTTCTTC,CASSEGGAGLDEQFF